This TCR beta chain is drawn from a study of T cell changes during pregnancy in multiple sclerosis. TCRdb's table, derived via immunoSEQ multiplex PCR, lists solely in-frame clones and lacks some. The sample gives some 120,000 clones, roughly 96% of which show up once; over 0.35% is in the top ten. Germline lookup yields CDR1 GTSNPN and CDR2 SVGIG (reference sequence). Trimming cost V 6 bases and J 4 bases, with 13 bases left between them. There are 14 residues in the CDR3. The sample here was peripheral blood, taken after pregnancy. The chain couples TRBV30 to TRBJ1-6; unclear D gene. This TCR was recovered from a female donor with multiple sclerosis, enrolled in a pregnancy study. The CDR3 region is CACIPRSYNSPLHF. The CDR3 nucleotides read TGTGCCTGTATACCCCGGTCGTATAATTCACCCCTCCACTTT.